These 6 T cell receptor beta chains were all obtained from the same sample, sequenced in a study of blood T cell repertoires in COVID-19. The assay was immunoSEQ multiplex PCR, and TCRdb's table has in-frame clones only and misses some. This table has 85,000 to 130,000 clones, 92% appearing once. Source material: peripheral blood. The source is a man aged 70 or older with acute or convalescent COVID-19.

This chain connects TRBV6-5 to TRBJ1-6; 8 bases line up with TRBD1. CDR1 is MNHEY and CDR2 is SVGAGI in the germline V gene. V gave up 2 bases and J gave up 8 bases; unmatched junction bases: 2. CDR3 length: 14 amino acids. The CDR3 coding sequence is TGTGCCAGCAGTTACCAACAGGGGGATTCACCCCTCCACTTT. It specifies CASSYQQGDSPLHF.

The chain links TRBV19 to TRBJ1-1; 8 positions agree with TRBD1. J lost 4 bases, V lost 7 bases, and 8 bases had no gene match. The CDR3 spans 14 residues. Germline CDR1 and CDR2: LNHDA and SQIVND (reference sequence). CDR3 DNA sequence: TGTGCCAGTACCCCGGACAGGGCAGGCACTGAAGCTTTCTTT. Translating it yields CASTPDRAGTEAFF.

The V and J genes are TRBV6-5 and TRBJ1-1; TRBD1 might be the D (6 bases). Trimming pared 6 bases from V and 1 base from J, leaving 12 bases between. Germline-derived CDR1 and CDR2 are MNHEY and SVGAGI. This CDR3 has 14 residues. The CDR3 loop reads CASRGAVKNTEAFF. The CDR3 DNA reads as TGTGCCAGCAGGGGGGCGGTAAAGAACACTGAAGCTTTCTTT.

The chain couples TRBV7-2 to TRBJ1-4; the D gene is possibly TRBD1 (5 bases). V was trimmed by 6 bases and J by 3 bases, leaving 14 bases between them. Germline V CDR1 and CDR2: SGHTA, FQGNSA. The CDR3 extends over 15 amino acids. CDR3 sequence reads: CASSQGAQPNEKLFF. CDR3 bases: TGTGCCAGCAGTCAAGGGGCACAACCTAATGAAAAACTGTTTTTT.

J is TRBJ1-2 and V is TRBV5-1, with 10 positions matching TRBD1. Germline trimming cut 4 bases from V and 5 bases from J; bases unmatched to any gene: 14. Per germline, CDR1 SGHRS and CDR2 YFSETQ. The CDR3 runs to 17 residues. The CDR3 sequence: CASSTLPRDRGNYGYTF. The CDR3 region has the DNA TGCGCCAGCAGCACCCTCCCTCGGGACAGGGGAAATTATGGCTACACCTTC. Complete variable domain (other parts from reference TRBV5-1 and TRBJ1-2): KAGVTQTPRYLIKTRGQQVTLSCSPISGHRSVSWYQQTPGQGLQFLFEYFSETQRNKGNFPGRFSGRQFSNSRSEMNVSTLELGDSALYLCASSTLPRDRGNYGYTFGSGTRLTVV.

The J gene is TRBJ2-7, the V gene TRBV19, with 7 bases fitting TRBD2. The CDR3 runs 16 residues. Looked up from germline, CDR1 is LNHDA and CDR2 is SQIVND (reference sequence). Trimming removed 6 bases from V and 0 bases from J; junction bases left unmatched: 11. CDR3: CASSPRGRERSYEQYF. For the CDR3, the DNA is TGTGCCAGTAGCCCCCGGGGGAGGGAACGCTCCTACGAGCAGTACTTC.